This TCR beta chain derives from a study of T cell responses to AZD1222 COVID-19 vaccine. With regard to this clone: The antigen is undetermined.

Study-level points and caveats: Without day 14 samples, only post-peak T cell repertoires were studied.

The germline V and J ends were trimmed by 4 bases and 0 bases, with 7 bases remaining between them. The CDR3 has 13 residues. The germline V gene has CDR1 SGHTS and CDR2 YDEGEE. TCRdb keeps only in-frame clones here, not all; method: immunoSEQ multiplex PCR. The table lists under 170,000 clones, about 92% of them singletons. This chain joins TRBV5-8 and TRBJ1-1; D call uncertain. The TCR sequence derives from an adult who received the AZD1222 COVID-19 vaccine. This specimen was peripheral blood, taken 28 days after the second AZD1222 dose. CDR3 bases: TGTGCCAGCAGCGGAACACTGAACACTGAAGCTTTCTTT. Translating it yields CASSGTLNTEAFF. Full variable domain (remainder filled in from reference TRBV5-8 and TRBJ1-1): EAGVTQSPTHLIKTRGQQATLRCSPISGHTSVYWYQQALGLGLQFLLWYDEGEERNRGNFPPRFSGRQFPNYSSELNVNALELEDSALYLCASSGTLNTEAFFGQGTRLTVV.